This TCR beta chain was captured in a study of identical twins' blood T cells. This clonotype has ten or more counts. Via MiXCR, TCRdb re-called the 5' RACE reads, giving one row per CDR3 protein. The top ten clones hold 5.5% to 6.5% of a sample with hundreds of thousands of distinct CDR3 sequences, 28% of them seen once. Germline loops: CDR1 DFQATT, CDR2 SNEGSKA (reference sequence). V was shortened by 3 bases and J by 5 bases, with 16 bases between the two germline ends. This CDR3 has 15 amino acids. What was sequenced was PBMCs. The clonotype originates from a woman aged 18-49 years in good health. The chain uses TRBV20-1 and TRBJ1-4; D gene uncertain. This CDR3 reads CSARAPRSLNEKLFF. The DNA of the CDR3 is TGCAGTGCTAGGGCCCCCCGAAGTCTAAATGAAAAACTGTTTTTT.